This T cell receptor (beta chain) was sequenced for a study of T-cell memory formation after mild COVID-19. V was cut by 6 bases and J by 5 bases, with 11 bases left in between. Germline V gene sequence: CDR1 MNHEY, CDR2 SVGEGT. The CDR3 consists of 12 residues. One entry per CDR3 protein, called by TCRdb with MiXCR from the 5' RACE reads. In the table there are approximately 250,000 distinct CDR3 sequences, around 15% of which are singletons. This chain joins TRBV6-2 or TRBV6-3 and TRBJ2-7; D could derive from TRBD1 or TRBD2 (5 bases each). The sample was PBMCs or a T cell subset sorted from them (not recorded which). This sequence was found in a man between 18 and 29 years old who had mild COVID-19 (a few samples of this study predate the infection). Cell type and time point are not known. CDR3 sequence (DNA): TGTGCCAGCAGCCCCGGGGCCCACGAGCAGTACGTC. Translation: CASSPGAHEQYV.